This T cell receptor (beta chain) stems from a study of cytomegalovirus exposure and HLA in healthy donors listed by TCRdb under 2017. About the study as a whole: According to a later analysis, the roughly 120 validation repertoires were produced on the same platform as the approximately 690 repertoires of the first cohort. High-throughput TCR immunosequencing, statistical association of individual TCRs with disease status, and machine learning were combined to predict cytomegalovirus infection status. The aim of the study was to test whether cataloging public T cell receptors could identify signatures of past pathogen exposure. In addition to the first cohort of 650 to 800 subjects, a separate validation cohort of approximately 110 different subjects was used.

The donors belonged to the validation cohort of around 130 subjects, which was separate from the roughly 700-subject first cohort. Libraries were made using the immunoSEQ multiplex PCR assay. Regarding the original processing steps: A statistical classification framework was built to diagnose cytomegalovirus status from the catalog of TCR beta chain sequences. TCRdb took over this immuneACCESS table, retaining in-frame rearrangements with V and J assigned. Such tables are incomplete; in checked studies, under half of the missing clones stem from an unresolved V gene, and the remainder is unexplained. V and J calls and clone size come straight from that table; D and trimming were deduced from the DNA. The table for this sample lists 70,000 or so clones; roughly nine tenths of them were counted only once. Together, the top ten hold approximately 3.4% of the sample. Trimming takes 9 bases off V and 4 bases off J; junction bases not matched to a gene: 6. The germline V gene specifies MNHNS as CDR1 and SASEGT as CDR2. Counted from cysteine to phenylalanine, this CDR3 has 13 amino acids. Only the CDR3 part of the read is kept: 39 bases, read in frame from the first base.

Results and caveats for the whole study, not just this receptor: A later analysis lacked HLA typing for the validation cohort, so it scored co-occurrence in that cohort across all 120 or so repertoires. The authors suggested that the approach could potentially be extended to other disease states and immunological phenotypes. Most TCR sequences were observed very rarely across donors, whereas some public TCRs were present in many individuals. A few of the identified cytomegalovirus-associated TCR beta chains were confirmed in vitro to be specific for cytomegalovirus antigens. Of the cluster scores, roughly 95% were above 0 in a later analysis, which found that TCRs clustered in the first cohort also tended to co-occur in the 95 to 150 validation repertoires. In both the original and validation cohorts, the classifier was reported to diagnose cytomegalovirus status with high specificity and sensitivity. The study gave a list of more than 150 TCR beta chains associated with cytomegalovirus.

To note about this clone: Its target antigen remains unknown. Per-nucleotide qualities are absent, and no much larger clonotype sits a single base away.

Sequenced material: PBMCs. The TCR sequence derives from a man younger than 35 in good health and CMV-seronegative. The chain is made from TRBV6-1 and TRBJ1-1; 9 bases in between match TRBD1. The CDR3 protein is CASGTGRITEAFF. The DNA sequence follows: TGTGCCAGTGGGACAGGGAGGATCACTGAAGCTTTCTTT.